Below, 29 T cell receptor beta chains from the same sample are listed, as sequenced in a study of shared T cell receptors in the human thymus. Using immunoSEQ multiplex PCR, the repertoire was profiled, and TCRdb retains in-frame clones only, with some absent. The table has about 380,000 clones, over 90% seen once; the top ten hold roughly 0.021%. The specimen sequenced was thymocytes. Receptor source: a human donor.

In this sample, this clone turned up once. V and J are TRBV30 and TRBJ2-1; TRBD2 is a possible D gene (6 bases). This CDR3 region has 16 residues. Between the trimmed V and J ends, which lost 5 bases and 5 bases, there was a span of 22 bases. The V gene's germline CDR1 is GTSNPN and CDR2 SVGIG (reference sequence). CDR3 DNA: TGTGCCTGGTTGGGAAAGCGGGTAGGCCCAGACAATGAGCAGTTCTTC. The encoded protein is CAWLGKRVGPDNEQFF.

The chain joins TRBV4-1 to TRBJ1-5; D gene ambiguous. Germline CDR1 reads MGHRA; CDR2 reads YSYEKL. Trimming shortened V by 1 base and J by 0 bases, and 10 bases separated the two germline ends. CDR3 length: 16 residues. For the CDR3, the DNA is TGCGCCAGCAGCCAAGCGACGGAATATAGCAATCAGCCCCAGCATTTT. Translation: CASSQATEYSNQPQHF.

V usage is TRBV19 and J usage is TRBJ2-1; D remains ambiguous. The V end was cut by 7 bases, the J end by 3 bases, with 13 bases between. CDR3 size: 14 residues. CDR1 LNHDA and CDR2 SQIVND come from the germline V gene (reference sequence). CDR3 loop: CASTMGGVYNEQFF. In nucleotides, the CDR3 is TGTGCCAGTACCATGGGTGGGGTCTACAATGAGCAGTTCTTC.

The chain couples TRBV5-4 to TRBJ2-3; TRBD2 might be the D (6 bases). The CDR3 runs 16 residues. Germline V CDR1 and CDR2: SGHNT, YYREEE (reference sequence). V was trimmed by 2 bases and J by 2 bases, leaving 15 bases between them. CDR3 protein: CASSLGGGIVTDTQYF. CDR3 DNA sequence: TGTGCCAGCAGCTTAGGTGGCGGGATCGTCACAGATACGCAGTATTTT.

The J gene is TRBJ1-4, the V gene TRBV30; no reliable D call. CDR1 is GTSNPN and CDR2 is SVGIG in the germline V gene (reference sequence). The CDR3 contains 15 residues. V was trimmed by 0 bases and J by 8 bases, leaving 16 bases between them. As DNA, the CDR3 is TGTGCCTGGAGTGTAAAGGGCCCTTGGGTAGAAAAACTGTTTTTT. Its protein product is CAWSVKGPWVEKLFF.

CDR3 in amino acids: CASSQGDYQGPTIYF. In DNA, the CDR3 is TGCGCCAGCAGCCAAGGGGATTATCAGGGACCCACCATATATTTT. This chain links TRBV4-1 with TRBJ1-3; the D gene is possibly TRBD1 (5 bases). The CDR3 consists of 15 residues. The V and J ends lost 1 base and 9 bases respectively, with 16 bases between them. The germline CDR1 and CDR2 sequences are MGHRA and YSYEKL.

The chain joins TRBV14 to TRBJ2-7, with D unresolved. The CDR3 loop spans 17 amino acids. V gave up 2 bases and J gave up 4 bases, with 21 bases separating them. Germline values: CDR1 SGHDN, CDR2 FVKESK. CDR3 nucleotide sequence: TGTGCCAGCAGCCAAATAAGTTCTCTCAGCCCAATGTACGAGCAGTACTTC. Protein: CASSQISSLSPMYEQYF.

The chain is built from TRBV7-2 and TRBJ1-5; the D is unclear. CDR1 and CDR2 from the germline V gene are SGHTA and FQGNSA. The CDR3 loop spans 14 amino acids. V lost 3 bases and J lost 0, with 6 bases in between. This chain's CDR3 is CASSFGYSNQPQHF. In DNA, the CDR3 is TGTGCCAGCAGCTTCGGGTATAGCAATCAGCCCCAGCATTTT.

The chain links TRBV5-1 to TRBJ1-5, with D maybe TRBD1 (5 bases). The germline CDR1 and CDR2 sequences are SGHRS and YFSETQ. This CDR3 has 17 amino acids. V was clipped by 7 bases and J by 0 bases, with 20 bases between them. CDR3 protein: CASSSQAGPYSNQPQHF. The CDR3 DNA reads TGCGCCAGCTCCTCTCAGGCGGGACCCTATAGCAATCAGCCCCAGCATTTT.

This rearrangement joins TRBV7-8 to TRBJ1-5; D may be TRBD1 (6 bases). Trimming left V 0 bases short and J 6 bases short, with 12 bases between. The CDR3 is 15 amino acids. Germline values: CDR1 SGHVS, CDR2 FQNEAQ. The CDR3, as DNA: TGTGCCAGCAGCTTAGCGCTGGGGGCGACTCAGCCCCAGCATTTT. Translating gives CASSLALGATQPQHF.

The genes are TRBV4-1 and TRBJ2-3; 10 bases agree with TRBD2. Unmatched junction bases numbered 4, after V lost 3 bases and J lost 1 base. The CDR3 is 16 amino acids. The germline V gene encodes CDR1 MGHRA and CDR2 YSYEKL. CDR3 region: CASSQGLASGTDTQYF. For the CDR3, the DNA is TGCGCCAGCAGCCAGGGACTAGCGAGTGGCACAGATACGCAGTATTTT.

The V and J genes are TRBV2 and TRBJ2-2, with 16 bases matching TRBD2. CDR3 length: 18 residues. Looked up from germline, CDR1 is SNHLY and CDR2 is FYNNEI. The junction had 4 bases not matched to a gene; V was cut back by 2 bases and J by 4 bases. CDR3 sequence (DNA): TGTGCCAGCAGTGAAAAGGGACTAGCGGGAGGGCCCACCGGGGAGCTGTTTTTT. As protein: CASSEKGLAGGPTGELFF.

This sequence joins TRBV28 and TRBJ1-1; D uncertain. CDR3 length: 12 residues. Trimming stripped 6 bases from V and 8 bases from J, with 13 bases between. Germline assignment: CDR1 MDHEN and CDR2 SYDVKM. The CDR3 reads CASRRTTEEAFF. DNA for the CDR3: TGTGCCAGCAGACGAACCACGGAGGAAGCTTTCTTT.

This sequence joins TRBV9 and TRBJ2-7, with 8 bases aligning to TRBD1. CDR3 length: 15 amino acids. The trim removed 3 bases at V and 1 base at J, leaving 6 bases unmatched. Per the germline V gene, CDR1 is SGDLS and CDR2 is YYNGEE. The chain's CDR3 is CASSARTGRSYEQYF. The CDR3 DNA follows: TGTGCCAGCAGCGCGAGGACAGGGCGGTCCTACGAGCAGTACTTC.

This clone has just a few counts. The rearrangement links TRBV14 to TRBJ2-4; 8 bases map to TRBD1. The V segment lost 0 bases and the J segment 6 bases; nucleotides outside the gene matches: 10. Germline V gene data show CDR1 as SGHDN and CDR2 as FVKESK. CDR3 length equals 17 residues. CDR3 sequence (DNA): TGTGCCAGCAGCCAAGAGGAGGGAGGACAGGGAAGAAACATTCAGTACTTC. It specifies CASSQEEGGQGRNIQYF.

V and J are TRBV5-1 and TRBJ2-2; the match to TRBD1 covers 11 bases. Germline values: CDR1 SGHRS, CDR2 YFSETQ. V shed 4 bases, J shed 4 bases, and the junction held 12 bases outside the gene matches. The CDR3 is 18 residues long. CDR3 nucleotides: TGCGCCAGCAGCCTAGGACAGGGGGCGCCTTCAAGCACCGGGGAGCTGTTTTTT. Residues: CASSLGQGAPSSTGELFF.

The J gene is TRBJ1-3, the V gene TRBV2; D possibly corresponds to TRBD1 (6 bases). This CDR3 region has 15 residues. Trimming cost V 6 bases and J 0 bases, with 12 bases left between them. CDR1 and CDR2 from the germline V gene are SNHLY and FYNNEI. The CDR3 bases are TGTGCCAGCAGGGAGGACAGTCGCTCTGGAAACACCATATATTTT. The encoded protein is CASREDSRSGNTIYF.

The rearrangement uses TRBV5-6 and TRBJ1-1, with D perhaps matching TRBD1 (5 bases). Germline lookup yields CDR1 SGHDT and CDR2 YYEEEE. The CDR3 has 14 amino acids. V was shortened by 4 bases and J by 2 bases, with 12 bases between the two germline ends. In DNA, the CDR3 is TGTGCCAGCAGCGAACAGGCGGTAAACACTGAAGCTTTCTTT. Protein sequence: CASSEQAVNTEAFF.

This chain uses TRBV10-2 with TRBJ1-4; possible D gene TRBD1, 5 bases. Germline V CDR1 and CDR2: WSHSY, SAAADI. V lost 3 bases and J lost 7, with 12 bases in between. This CDR3 is 14 amino acids long. As DNA, the CDR3 is TGCGCCAGCAGTGAAACAGGTCCCGGTGAAAAACTGTTTTTT. Its translation: CASSETGPGEKLFF.

V gene TRBV5-1 combines with J gene TRBJ2-7, with TRBD1 matching over 7 bases. The germline V gene encodes CDR1 SGHRS and CDR2 YFSETQ. CDR3 length equals 17 residues. Losses at the gene ends were 1 base for V and 3 bases for J; bases not matched to a gene: 13. The CDR3 here is CASSLIGFRGTDYEQYF. DNA for the CDR3: TGCGCCAGCAGCTTGATCGGGTTTAGAGGGACAGACTACGAGCAGTACTTC. The variable domain in full, with the rest retrieved from reference TRBV5-1 and TRBJ2-7, is KAGVTQTPRYLIKTRGQQVTLSCSPISGHRSVSWYQQTPGQGLQFLFEYFSETQRNKGNFPGRFSGRQFSNSRSEMNVSTLELGDSALYLCASSLIGFRGTDYEQYFGPGTRLTVT.

The rearrangement uses TRBV5-1 and TRBJ2-1; TRBD2 aligns across 9 bases. V shed 4 bases and J 4 bases; nucleotides not matched to a gene: 6. Germline loops: CDR1 SGHRS, CDR2 YFSETQ. The CDR3 covers 15 residues. The CDR3 loop is CASSMLAGPYNEQFF. In DNA, the CDR3 is TGCGCCAGCAGCATGCTAGCGGGGCCTTACAATGAGCAGTTCTTC.

The CDR3 loop is CAISDPPNNGGNSGANVLTF. The CDR3 DNA is TGTGCCATCAGTGACCCACCGAATAACGGGGGGAACTCTGGGGCCAACGTCCTGACTTTC. V usage is TRBV10-3 and J usage is TRBJ2-6; the match to TRBD2 covers 7 bases. Germline V gives CDR1 ENHRY, CDR2 SYGVKD. The CDR3 sequence is 20 residues long. V lost 3 bases to trimming and J lost 0 bases; unmatched junction nucleotides: 14.

V and J are TRBV7-9 and TRBJ2-6; unclear D gene. Trimming removed 1 base from V and 2 bases from J, with 9 bases in between. The germline CDR1 and CDR2 sequences are SEHNR and FQNEAQ (reference sequence). This CDR3 spans 16 amino acids. CDR3 DNA sequence: TGTGCCAGCAGCTTAGAGGTCCTTGCTGGGGCCAACGTCCTGACTTTC. Its protein product is CASSLEVLAGANVLTF.

V and J are TRBV7-9 and TRBJ2-6, with 7 bases fitting TRBD1. The V segment lost 5 bases and the J segment 2 bases; nucleotides outside the gene matches: 6. The CDR3 spans 16 residues. Germline CDR1 SEHNR, CDR2 FQNEAQ (reference sequence). The CDR3 loop reads CASSPNRGTGANVLTF. The CDR3 DNA sequence: TGTGCCAGCAGCCCCAACAGGGGCACTGGGGCCAACGTCCTGACTTTC.

This chain joins TRBV28 and TRBJ1-1, with 9 nucleotides matching TRBD1. This CDR3 is built from 15 residues. V lost 6 bases, J lost 4 bases, and 9 bases stayed unmatched. Germline V gives CDR1 MDHEN, CDR2 SYDVKM. CDR3 DNA sequence: TGTGCCAGCAGCTTTCAGACAGGGGGTAGCACTGAAGCTTTCTTT. It specifies CASSFQTGGSTEAFF.

The J gene is TRBJ2-5, the V gene TRBV5-6, with D possibly being TRBD2 (6 bases). The length of the CDR3 is 18 residues. V lost 0 bases and J 0 bases, leaving 18 bases between the germline ends. CDR1 SGHDT and CDR2 YYEEEE come from the germline V gene. In nucleotides, the CDR3 is TGTGCCAGCAGCTTGGTGTCTAGCGCGTTACCGTACCAAGAGACCCAGTACTTC. Protein product: CASSLVSSALPYQETQYF. The variable domain in full, with the rest retrieved from reference TRBV5-6 and TRBJ2-5, is DAGVTQSPTHLIKTRGQQVTLRCSPKSGHDTVSWYQQALGQGPQFIFQYYEEEERQRGNFPDRFSGHQFPNYSSELNVNALLLGDSALYLCASSLVSSALPYQETQYFGPGTRLLVL.

V gene TRBV11-2 combines with J gene TRBJ2-2, with TRBD2 identical over 8 bases. Per the germline V gene, CDR1 is SGHAT and CDR2 is FQNNGV. This CDR3 has 18 residues. V dropped 1 base and J dropped 8; count of bases not matched to a gene: 15. CDR3 loop: CASSLGVGLAGVVGELFF. The CDR3 nucleotides read TGTGCCAGCAGCTTAGGGGTGGGGCTAGCGGGCGTGGTGGGGGAGCTGTTTTTT.

The V and J genes are TRBV7-8 and TRBJ2-5; D not resolved. The length of the CDR3 is 14 residues. Trimming took 4 bases from V and 2 from J, leaving 11 bases between them. CDR1 is SGHVS, CDR2 FQNEAQ, per germline. CDR3 DNA: TGTGCCAGCAGCTCCGCTGGGTTTCAAGAGACCCAGTACTTC. It translates to CASSSAGFQETQYF.

This clone has a single count. The chain carries TRBV28 and TRBJ2-1; 8 bases match TRBD1. Germline CDR1 is MDHEN and CDR2 is SYDVKM. The CDR3 extends over 16 amino acids. The ends lost 3 bases at V and 3 bases at J; junction bases unmatched: 7. The CDR3 DNA reads as TGTGCCAGCAGTTTTAGGGGACAGGACTTCTACAATGAGCAGTTCTTC. This sequence encodes CASSFRGQDFYNEQFF.